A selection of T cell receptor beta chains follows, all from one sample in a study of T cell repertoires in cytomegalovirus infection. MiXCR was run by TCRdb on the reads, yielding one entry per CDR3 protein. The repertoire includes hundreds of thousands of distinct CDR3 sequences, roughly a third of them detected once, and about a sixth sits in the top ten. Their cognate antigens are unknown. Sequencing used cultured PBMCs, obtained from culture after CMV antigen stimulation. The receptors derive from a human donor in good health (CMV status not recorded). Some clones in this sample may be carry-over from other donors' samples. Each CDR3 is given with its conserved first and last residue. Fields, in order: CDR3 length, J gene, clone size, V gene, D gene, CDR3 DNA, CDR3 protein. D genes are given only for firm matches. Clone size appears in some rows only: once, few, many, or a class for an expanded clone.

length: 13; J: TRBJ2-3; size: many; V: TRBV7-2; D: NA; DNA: TGTGCCAGCAGCTTGGCTTCGGGGGATACGCAGTATTTT; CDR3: CASSLASGDTQYF
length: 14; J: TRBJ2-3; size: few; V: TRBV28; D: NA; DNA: TGTGCCAGCAGTCTCTCCCAGGGATGGGGTACGCAGTATTTT; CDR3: CASSLSQGWGTQYF
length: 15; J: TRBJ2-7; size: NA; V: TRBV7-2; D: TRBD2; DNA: TGTGCCAGCAGCTTACTAGCGGGAGTACCCTACGAGCAGTACTTC; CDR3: CASSLLAGVPYEQYF
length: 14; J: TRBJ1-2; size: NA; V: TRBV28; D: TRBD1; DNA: TGTGCCAGCAGTTGGGGACAGGGGGCCTATGGCTACACCTTC; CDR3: CASSWGQGAYGYTF
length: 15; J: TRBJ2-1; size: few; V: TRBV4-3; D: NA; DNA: TGCGCCAGCAGCCAAGATGAAGGAGGGGACAATGAGCAGTTCTTC; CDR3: CASSQDEGGDNEQFF
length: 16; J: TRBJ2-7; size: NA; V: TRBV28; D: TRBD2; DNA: TGTGCCAGCAGCCCCGGACTAGCGGGAGCCTTCTACGAGCAGTACTTC; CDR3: CASSPGLAGAFYEQYF
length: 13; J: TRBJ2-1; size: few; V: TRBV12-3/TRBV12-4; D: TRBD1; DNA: TGTGCCAGCAACCGGGACAGCCACAATGAGCAGTTCTTC; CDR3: CASNRDSHNEQFF
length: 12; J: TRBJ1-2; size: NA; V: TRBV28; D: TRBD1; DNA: TGTGCCACCCGAACAGGGGACTATGGCTACACCTTC; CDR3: CATRTGDYGYTF
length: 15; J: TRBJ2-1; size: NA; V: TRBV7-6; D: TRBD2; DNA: TGTGCCAGCAGCGGCATAGCGGGAGTTTTGGGCGAGCAGTTCTTC; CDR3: CASSGIAGVLGEQFF
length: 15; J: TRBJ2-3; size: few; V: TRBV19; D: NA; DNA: TGTGCCAGTAGTATAGATCGGCAGGACACAGATACGCAGTATTTT; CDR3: CASSIDRQDTDTQYF
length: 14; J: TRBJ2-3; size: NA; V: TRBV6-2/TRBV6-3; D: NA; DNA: TGTGCCAGCAGTGTCGGAATTGGAGCAGATACGCAGTATTTT; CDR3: CASSVGIGADTQYF
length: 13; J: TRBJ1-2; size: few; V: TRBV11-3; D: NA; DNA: TGTGCCAGCAGCCACGGAGCTAACTATGGCTACACCTTC; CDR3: CASSHGANYGYTF
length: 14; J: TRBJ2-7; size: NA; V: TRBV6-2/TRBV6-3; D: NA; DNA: TGTGCCAGCAGTTACTCCCCTCGAACCTACGAGCAGTACTTC; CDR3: CASSYSPRTYEQYF
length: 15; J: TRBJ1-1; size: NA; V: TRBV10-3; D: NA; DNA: TGTGCCACCTCGAAGGGGGGGCCCCAGAACACTGAAGCTTTCTTT; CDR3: CATSKGGPQNTEAFF
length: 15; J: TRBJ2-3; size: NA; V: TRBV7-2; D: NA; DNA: TGTGCCAGCAGCTTAAGCGGCTCATACACAGATACGCAGTATTTT; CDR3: CASSLSGSYTDTQYF